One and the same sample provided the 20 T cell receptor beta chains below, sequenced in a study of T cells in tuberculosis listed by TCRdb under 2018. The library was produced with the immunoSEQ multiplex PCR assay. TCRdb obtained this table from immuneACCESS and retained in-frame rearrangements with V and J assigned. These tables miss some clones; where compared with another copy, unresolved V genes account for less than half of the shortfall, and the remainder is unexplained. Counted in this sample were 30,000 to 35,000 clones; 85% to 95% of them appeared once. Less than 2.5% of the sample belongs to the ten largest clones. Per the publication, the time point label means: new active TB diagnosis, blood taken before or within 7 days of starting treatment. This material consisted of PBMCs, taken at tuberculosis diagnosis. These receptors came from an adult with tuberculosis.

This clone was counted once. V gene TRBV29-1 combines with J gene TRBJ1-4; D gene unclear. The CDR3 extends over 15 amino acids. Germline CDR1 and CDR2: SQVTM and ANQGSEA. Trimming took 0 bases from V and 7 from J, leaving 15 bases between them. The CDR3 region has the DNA TGCAGCGTTGAAGAGGGCGGGGAAGTAGCTGAAAAACTGTTTTTT. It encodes CSVEEGGEVAEKLFF.

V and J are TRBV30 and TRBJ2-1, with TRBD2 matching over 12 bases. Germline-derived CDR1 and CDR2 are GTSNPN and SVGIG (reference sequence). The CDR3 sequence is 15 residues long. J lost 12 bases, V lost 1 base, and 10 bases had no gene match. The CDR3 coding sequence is TGTGCCTGGAGTGGGGCTAGCGGGGGGGCAGGCCGGCAGTTCTTC. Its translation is CAWSGASGGAGRQFF.

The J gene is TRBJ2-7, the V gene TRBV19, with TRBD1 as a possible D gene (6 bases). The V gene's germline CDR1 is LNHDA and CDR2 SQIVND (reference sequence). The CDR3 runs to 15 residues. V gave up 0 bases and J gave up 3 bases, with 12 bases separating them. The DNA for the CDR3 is TGTGCCAGTAGTATAGATCTCGGACAGAACTACGAGCAGTACTTC. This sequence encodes CASSIDLGQNYEQYF.

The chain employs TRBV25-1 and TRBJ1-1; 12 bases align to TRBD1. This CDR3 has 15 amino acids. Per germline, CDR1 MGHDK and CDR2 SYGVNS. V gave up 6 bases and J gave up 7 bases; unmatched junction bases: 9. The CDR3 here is CASRAGTGGWGEAFF. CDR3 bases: TGTGCCAGCAGAGCCGGGACAGGGGGCTGGGGTGAAGCTTTCTTT. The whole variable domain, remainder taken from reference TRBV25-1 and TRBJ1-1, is EADIYQTPRYLVIGTGKKITLECSQTMGHDKMYWYQQDPGMELHLIHYSYGVNSTEKGDLSSESTVSRIRTEHFPLTLESARPSHTSQYLCASRAGTGGWGEAFFGQGTRLTVV.

CDR3 residues: CSARYYNEQFF. CDR3 sequence (DNA): TGCAGTGCTAGATACTATAATGAGCAGTTCTTC. The chain is built from TRBV20-1 and TRBJ2-1; no firm D call. CDR1 is DFQATT and CDR2 is SNEGSKA in the germline V gene (reference sequence). V was cut by 2 bases and J by 7 bases, with 6 bases left in between. CDR3 length equals 11 residues.

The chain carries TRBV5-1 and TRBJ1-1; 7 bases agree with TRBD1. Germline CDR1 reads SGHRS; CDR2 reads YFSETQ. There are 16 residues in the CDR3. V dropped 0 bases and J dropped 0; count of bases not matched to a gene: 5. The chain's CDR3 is CASSLVGGPMNTEAFF. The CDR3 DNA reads TGCGCCAGCAGCTTGGTAGGGGGCCCCATGAACACTGAAGCTTTCTTT.

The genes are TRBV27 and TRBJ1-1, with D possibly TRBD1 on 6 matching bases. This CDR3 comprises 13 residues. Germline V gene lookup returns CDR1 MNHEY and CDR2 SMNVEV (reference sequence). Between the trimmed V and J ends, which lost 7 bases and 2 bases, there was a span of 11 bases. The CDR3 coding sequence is TGTGCCAGCAAAGGACAGTTCAACACTGAAGCTTTCTTT. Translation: CASKGQFNTEAFF.

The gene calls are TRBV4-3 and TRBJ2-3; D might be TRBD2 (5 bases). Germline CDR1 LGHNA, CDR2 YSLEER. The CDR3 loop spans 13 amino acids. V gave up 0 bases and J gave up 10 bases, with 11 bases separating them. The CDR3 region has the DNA TGCGCCAGCAGCCAAGAACTAGTTCGGCCGCAGTATTTT. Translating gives CASSQELVRPQYF.

The CDR3 nucleotides are TGTGCCAGCAGTTACTATCTAACTGAAGCTTTCTTT. Amino acid sequence: CASSYYLTEAFF. The chain joins TRBV6-5 to TRBJ1-1; D ambiguous. With 1 base removed from V and 5 bases from J, the gap between germline ends came to 5 bases. The germline CDR1 and CDR2 sequences are MNHEY and SVGAGI. CDR3 length: 12 amino acids.

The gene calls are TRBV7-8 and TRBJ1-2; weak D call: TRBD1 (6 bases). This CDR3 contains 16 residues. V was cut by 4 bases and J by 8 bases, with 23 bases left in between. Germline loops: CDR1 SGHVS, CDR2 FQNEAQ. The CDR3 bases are TGTGCCAGCAGCTCCGACCGGGACACCCGCTCTATGGGCTACACCTTC. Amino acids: CASSSDRDTRSMGYTF.

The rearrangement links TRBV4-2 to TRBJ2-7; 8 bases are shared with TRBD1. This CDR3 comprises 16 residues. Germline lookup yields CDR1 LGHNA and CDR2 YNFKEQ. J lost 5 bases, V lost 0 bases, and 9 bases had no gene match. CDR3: CASSQDIGTGGHEQYF. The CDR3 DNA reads TGTGCCAGCAGCCAAGATATTGGCACAGGGGGGCACGAGCAGTACTTC.

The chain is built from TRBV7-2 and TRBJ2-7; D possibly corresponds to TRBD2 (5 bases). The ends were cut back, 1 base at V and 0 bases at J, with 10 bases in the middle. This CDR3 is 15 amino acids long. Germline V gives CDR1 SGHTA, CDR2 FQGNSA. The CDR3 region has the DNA TGTGCCAGCAGCTTAGGGAGCGGCAGCTCCTACGAGCAGTACTTC. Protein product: CASSLGSGSSYEQYF.

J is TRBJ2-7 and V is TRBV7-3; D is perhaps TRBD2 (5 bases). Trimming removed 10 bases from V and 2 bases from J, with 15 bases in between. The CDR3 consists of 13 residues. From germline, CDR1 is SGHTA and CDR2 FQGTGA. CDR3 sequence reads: CATNSAHTYEQYF. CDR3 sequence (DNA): TGTGCCACAAATAGCGCACACACCTACGAGCAGTACTTC. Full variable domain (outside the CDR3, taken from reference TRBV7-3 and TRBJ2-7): GAGVSQTPSNKVTEKGKYVELRCDPISGHTALYWYRQSLGQGPEFLIYFQGTGAADDSGLPNDRFFAVRPEGSVSTLKIQRTERGDSAVYLCATNSAHTYEQYFGPGTRLTVT.

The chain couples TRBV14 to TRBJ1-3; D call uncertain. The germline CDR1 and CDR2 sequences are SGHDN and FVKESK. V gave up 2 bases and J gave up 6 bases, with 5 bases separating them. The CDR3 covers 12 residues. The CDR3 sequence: CASSQLENTIYF. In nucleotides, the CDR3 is TGTGCCAGCAGCCAACTAGAAAACACCATATATTTT. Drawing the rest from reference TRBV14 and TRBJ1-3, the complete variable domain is EAGVTQFPSHSVIEKGQTVTLRCDPISGHDNLYWYRRVMGKEIKFLLHFVKESKQDESGMPNNRFLAERTGGTYSTLKVQPAELEDSGVYFCASSQLENTIYFGEGSWLTVV.

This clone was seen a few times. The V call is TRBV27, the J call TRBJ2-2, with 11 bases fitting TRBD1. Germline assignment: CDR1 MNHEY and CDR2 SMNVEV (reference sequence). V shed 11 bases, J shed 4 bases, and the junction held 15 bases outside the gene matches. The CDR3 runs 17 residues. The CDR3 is CAGMGFEDRGPTGELFF. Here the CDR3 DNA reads TGTGCCGGAATGGGATTCGAGGACAGGGGGCCCACCGGGGAGCTGTTTTTT.

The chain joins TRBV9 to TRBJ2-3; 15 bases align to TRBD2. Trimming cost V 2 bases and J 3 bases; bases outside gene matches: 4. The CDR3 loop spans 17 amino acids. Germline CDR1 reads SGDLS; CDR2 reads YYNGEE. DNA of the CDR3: TGTGCCAGCAGCGTGGGACTAGCGGGGGGCCGTACAGATACGCAGTATTTT. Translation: CASSVGLAGGRTDTQYF.

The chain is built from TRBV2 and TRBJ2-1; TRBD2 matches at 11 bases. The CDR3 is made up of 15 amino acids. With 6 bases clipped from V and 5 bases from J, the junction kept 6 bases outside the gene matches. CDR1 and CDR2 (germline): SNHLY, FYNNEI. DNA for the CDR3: TGTGCCAGCAGGAAACTAGCGGGGGAGGACAATGAGCAGTTCTTC. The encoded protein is CASRKLAGEDNEQFF.

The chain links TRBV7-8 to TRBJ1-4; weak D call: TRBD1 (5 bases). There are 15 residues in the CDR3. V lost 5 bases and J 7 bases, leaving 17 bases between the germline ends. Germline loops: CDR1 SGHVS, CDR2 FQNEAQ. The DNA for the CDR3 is TGTGCCAGCAGCGCCGTGAAGGGCCAGGGTGAAAAACTGTTTTTT. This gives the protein CASSAVKGQGEKLFF.

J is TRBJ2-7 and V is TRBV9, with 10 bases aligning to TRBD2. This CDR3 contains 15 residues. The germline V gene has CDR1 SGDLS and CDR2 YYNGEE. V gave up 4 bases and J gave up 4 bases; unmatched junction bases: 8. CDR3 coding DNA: TGTGCCAGCAGCCCCACTAGCGGGGCGGGATACGAGCAGTACTTC. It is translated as CASSPTSGAGYEQYF.

The CDR3 DNA reads as TGTGCCAGCAGCTTGCGGAGGCTCTACGAGCAGTACTTC. Translating it yields CASSLRRLYEQYF. The chain has TRBV11-2 and TRBJ2-7, with D maybe TRBD2 (5 bases). Germline loops: CDR1 SGHAT, CDR2 FQNNGV. V dropped 3 bases and J dropped 3 bases, with 9 bases sitting between them. The CDR3 runs 13 residues.